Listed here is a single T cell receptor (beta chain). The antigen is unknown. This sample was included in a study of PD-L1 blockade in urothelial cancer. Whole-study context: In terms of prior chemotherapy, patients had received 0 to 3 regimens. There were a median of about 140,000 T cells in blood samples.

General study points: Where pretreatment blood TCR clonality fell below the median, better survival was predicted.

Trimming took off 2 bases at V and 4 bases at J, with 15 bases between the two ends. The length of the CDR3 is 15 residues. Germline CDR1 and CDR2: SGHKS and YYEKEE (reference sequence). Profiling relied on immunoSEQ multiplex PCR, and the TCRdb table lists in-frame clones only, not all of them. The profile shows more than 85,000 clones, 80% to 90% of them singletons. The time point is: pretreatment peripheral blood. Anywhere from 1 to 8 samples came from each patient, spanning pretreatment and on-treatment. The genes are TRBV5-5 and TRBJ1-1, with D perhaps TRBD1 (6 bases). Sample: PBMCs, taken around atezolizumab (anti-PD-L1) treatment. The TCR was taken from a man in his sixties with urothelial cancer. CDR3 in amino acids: CASSFLGGTGTEAFF. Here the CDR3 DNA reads TGTGCCAGCAGCTTTTTAGGGGGAACTGGCACTGAAGCTTTCTTT.